The clone carrying this TCR beta chain was picked up a small number of times. The CDR3 totals 12 residues. Trimming took 3 bases from V and 6 from J, leaving 7 bases between them. CDR1 and CDR2 from the germline V gene are MDHEN and SYDVKM. It was with 60 Vbeta and 13 Jbeta primers that the PCR ran. Sequenced by immunoSEQ multiplex PCR; TCRdb stores in-frame clones only, minus some. The repertoire holds 95,000 to 150,000 clones, with roughly 80% as singletons. This entry is derived from a study of cytomegalovirus exposure and HLA in healthy donors. This receptor was identified in a young man in good health and CMV-seronegative. The chain employs TRBV28 and TRBJ2-3, with D hard to call. Sequenced input: PBMCs. The CDR3 DNA is TGTGCCAGCAGTTTCTCGGAGGATACGCAGTATTTT. Translating it yields CASSFSEDTQYF.